This TCR beta chain emerged from a study of blood T cell repertoires in COVID-19. Across the study: Donors in the United States, Italy and Spain gave samples during acute or convalescent COVID-19.

In the authors' workflow: Estimates of nucleated cell counts were drawn from the amplification of reference gene primers. Profiled with immunoSEQ multiplex PCR; TCRdb holds only in-frame clones, not every one. V, J and clone size were drawn from that table, and D and trimming were deduced from the DNA. This sample has some 250,000 clones, with around 87% found just once. The CDR3 spans 18 residues. V was trimmed by 0 bases and J by 1 base, leaving 17 bases between them. Per the germline V gene, CDR1 is SGHTA and CDR2 is FQGNSA. This receptor was obtained from a woman younger than 45 who had recovered from COVID-19. The V call is TRBV7-2, the J call TRBJ2-3; D is perhaps TRBD2 (6 bases). Sequencing used peripheral blood. As DNA, the CDR3 is TGTGCCAGCAGCTTAGCGACCCTGGTGGGCGGGGGCACAGATACGCAGTATTTT. Its protein is CASSLATLVGGGTDTQYF.